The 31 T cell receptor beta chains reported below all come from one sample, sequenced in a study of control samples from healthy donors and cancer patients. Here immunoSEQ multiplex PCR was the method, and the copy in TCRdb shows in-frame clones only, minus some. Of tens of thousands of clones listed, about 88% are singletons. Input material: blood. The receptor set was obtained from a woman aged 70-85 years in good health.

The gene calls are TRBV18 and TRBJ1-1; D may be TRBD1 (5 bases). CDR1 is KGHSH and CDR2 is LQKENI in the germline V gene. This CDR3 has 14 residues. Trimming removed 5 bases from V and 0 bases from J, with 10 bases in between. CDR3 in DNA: TGTGCCAGCTCAACACAGGATTTGAACACTGAAGCTTTCTTT. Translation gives CASSTQDLNTEAFF.

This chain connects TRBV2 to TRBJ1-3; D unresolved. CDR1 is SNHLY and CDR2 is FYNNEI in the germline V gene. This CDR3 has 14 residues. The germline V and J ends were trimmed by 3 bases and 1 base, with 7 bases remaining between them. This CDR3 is CASSDGYSGNTIYF. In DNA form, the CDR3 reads TGTGCCAGCAGTGACGGTTATTCTGGAAACACCATATATTTT.

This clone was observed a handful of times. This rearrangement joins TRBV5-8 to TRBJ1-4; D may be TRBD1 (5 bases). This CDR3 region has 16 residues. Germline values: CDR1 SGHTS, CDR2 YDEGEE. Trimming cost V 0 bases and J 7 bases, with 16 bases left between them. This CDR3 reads CASSLAGDSFGEKLFF. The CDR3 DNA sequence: TGTGCCAGCAGCTTGGCCGGGGACTCCTTCGGTGAAAAACTGTTTTTT.

CDR3 nucleotide sequence: TGTGCCAGCAGTTTATACGGGACAGGCTATAATTCACCCCTCCACTTT. Translating it yields CASSLYGTGYNSPLHF. The rearrangement joins TRBV27 to TRBJ1-6; TRBD1 aligns across 8 bases. The junction had 2 bases not matched to a gene; V was cut back by 1 base and J by 3 bases. The CDR3 extends over 16 amino acids. Germline loops: CDR1 MNHEY, CDR2 SMNVEV (reference sequence).

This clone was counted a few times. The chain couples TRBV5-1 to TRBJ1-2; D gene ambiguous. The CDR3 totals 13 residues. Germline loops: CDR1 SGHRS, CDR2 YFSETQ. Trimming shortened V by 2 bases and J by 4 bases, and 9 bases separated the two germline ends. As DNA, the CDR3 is TGCGCCAGCAGCTTCGAGGGAACCTATGGCTACACCTTC. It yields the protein CASSFEGTYGYTF.

CDR3 nucleotides: TGTGCCAGCAGTTACATGGGCACCTACGAGCAGTACTTC. Translated, it gives CASSYMGTYEQYF. V is TRBV6-5 and J is TRBJ2-7; D not resolved. CDR3 length: 13 residues. Trimming took 2 bases from V and 2 from J, leaving 7 bases between them. Per the germline V gene, CDR1 is MNHEY and CDR2 is SVGAGI.

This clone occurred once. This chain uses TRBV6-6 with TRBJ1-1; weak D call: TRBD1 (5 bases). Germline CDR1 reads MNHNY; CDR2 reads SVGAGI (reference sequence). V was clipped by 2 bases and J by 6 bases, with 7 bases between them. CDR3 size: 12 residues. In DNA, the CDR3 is TGTGCCAGCAGTTACGGGGGAGCTGAAGCTTTCTTT. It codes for CASSYGGAEAFF.

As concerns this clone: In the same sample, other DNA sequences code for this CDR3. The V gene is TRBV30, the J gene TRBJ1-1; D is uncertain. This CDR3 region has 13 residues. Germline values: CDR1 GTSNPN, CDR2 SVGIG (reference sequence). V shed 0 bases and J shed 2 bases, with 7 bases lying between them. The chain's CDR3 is CAWSVQVNTEAFF. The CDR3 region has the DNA TGTGCCTGGAGTGTACAAGTCAACACTGAAGCTTTCTTT. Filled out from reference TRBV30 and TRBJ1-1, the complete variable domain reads SQTIHQWPATLVQPVGSPLSLECTVEGTSNPNLYWYRQAAGRGLQLLFYSVGIGQISSEVPQNLSASRPQDRQFILSSKKLLLSDSGFYLCAWSVQVNTEAFFGQGTRLTVV.

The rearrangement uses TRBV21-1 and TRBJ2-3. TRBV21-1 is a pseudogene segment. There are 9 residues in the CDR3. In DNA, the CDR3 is TGTGCCAGCACAGATACGCAGTATTTT. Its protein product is CASTDTQYF.

This CDR3 is CASSESQYTEAFF. The CDR3 coding sequence is TGTGCCAGCAGTGAATCACAGTACACTGAAGCTTTCTTT. The chain joins TRBV25-1 to TRBJ1-1; D is undetermined. The CDR3 covers 13 residues. Germline CDR1 MGHDK, CDR2 SYGVNS. V dropped 1 base and J dropped 3 bases, with 6 bases sitting between them.

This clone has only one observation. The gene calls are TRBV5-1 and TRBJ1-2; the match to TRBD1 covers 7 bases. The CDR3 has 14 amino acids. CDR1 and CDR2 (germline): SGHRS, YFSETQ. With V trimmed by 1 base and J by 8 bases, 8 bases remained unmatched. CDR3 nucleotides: TGCGCCAGCAGCTTGAGCCAGGGGGTCGACGGCTACACCTTC. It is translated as CASSLSQGVDGYTF. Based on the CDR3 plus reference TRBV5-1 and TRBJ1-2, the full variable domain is KAGVTQTPRYLIKTRGQQVTLSCSPISGHRSVSWYQQTPGQGLQFLFEYFSETQRNKGNFPGRFSGRQFSNSRSEMNVSTLELGDSALYLCASSLSQGVDGYTFGSGTRLTVV.

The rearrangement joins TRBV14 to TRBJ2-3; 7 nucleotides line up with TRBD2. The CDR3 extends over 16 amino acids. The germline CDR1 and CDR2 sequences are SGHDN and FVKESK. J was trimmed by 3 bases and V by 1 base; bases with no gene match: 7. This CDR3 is CASSQVPGLITDTQYF. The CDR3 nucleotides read TGTGCCAGCAGCCAAGTCCCGGGACTAATAACAGATACGCAGTATTTT.

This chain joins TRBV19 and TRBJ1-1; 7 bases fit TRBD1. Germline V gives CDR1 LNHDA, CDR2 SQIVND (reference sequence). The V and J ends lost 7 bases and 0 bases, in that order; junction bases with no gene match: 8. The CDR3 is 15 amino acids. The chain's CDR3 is CASTAQGGMNTEAFF. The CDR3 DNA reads TGTGCCAGTACCGCTCAGGGGGGGATGAACACTGAAGCTTTCTTT.

This chain's CDR3 is CASSLGPIPGGSNQPQHF. Written as DNA, the CDR3 is TGTGCCAGCAGCTTAGGACCAATCCCGGGGGGTAGCAATCAGCCCCAGCATTTT. The chain employs TRBV13 and TRBJ1-5, with D perhaps TRBD1 (5 bases). Trimming stripped 0 bases from V and 0 bases from J, with 15 bases between. This CDR3 contains 18 residues. Germline V gene data show CDR1 as PRHDT and CDR2 as FYEKMQ (reference sequence).

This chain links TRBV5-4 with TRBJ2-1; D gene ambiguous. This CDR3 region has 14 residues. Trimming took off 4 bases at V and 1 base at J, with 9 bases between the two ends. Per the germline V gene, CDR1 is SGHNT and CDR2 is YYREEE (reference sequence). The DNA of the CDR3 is TGTGCCAGCAGCCGACACCCTTCCTACAATGAGCAGTTCTTC. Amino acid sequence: CASSRHPSYNEQFF. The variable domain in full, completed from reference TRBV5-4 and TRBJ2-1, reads ETGVTQSPTHLIKTRGQQVTLRCSSQSGHNTVSWYQQALGQGPQFIFQYYREEENGRGNFPPRFSGLQFPNYSSELNVNALELDDSALYLCASSRHPSYNEQFFGPGTRLTVL.

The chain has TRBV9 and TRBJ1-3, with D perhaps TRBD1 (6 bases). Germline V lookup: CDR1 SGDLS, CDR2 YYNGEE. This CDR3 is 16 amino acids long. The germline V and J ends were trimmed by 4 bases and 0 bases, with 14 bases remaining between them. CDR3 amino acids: CASSPTGTPSGNTIYF. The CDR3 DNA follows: TGTGCCAGCAGCCCCACCGGGACACCCTCTGGAAACACCATATATTTT.

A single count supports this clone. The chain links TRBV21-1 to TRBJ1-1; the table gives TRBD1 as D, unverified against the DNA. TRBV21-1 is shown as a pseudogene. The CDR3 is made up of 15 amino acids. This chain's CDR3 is CASSKERGLNTEAFF. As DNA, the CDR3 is TGTGCCAGCAGCAAAGAGAGGGGGTTGAACACTGAAGCTTTCTTT.

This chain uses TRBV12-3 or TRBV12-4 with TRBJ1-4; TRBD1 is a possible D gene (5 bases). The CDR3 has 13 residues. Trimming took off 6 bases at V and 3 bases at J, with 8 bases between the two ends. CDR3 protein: CASRGLPNEKLFF. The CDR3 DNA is TGTGCCAGCAGGGGGCTGCCTAATGAAAAACTGTTTTTT.

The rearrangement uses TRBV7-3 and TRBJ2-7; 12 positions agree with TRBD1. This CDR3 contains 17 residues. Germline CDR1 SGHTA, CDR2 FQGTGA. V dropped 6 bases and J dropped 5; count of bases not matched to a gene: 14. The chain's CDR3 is CASSHSGTGGRMHEQYF. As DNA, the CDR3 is TGTGCCAGCAGTCATTCCGGGACAGGGGGCAGGATGCACGAGCAGTACTTC.

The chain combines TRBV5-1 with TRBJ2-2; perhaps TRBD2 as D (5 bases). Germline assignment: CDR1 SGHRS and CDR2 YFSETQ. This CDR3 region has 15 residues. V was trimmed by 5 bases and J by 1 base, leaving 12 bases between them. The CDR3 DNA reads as TGCGCCAGCAGGCAGGACGAGGGGAACACCGGGGAGCTGTTTTTT. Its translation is CASRQDEGNTGELFF.

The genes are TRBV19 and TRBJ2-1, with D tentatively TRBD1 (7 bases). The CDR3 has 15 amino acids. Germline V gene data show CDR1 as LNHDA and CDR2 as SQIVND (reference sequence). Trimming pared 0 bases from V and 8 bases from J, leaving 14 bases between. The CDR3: CASSIDAGGKDEQFF. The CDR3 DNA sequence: TGTGCCAGTAGTATAGATGCAGGGGGGAAGGATGAGCAGTTCTTC.

The CDR3 DNA sequence: TGTGCCAGCAGCCCCGAACTCTTCACAGATACGCAGTATTTT. Its translation: CASSPELFTDTQYF. V and J are TRBV5-4 and TRBJ2-3; D remains ambiguous. The CDR3 consists of 14 residues. V gave up 4 bases and J gave up 2 bases, with 11 bases separating them. Germline CDR1 and CDR2: SGHNT and YYREEE (reference sequence).

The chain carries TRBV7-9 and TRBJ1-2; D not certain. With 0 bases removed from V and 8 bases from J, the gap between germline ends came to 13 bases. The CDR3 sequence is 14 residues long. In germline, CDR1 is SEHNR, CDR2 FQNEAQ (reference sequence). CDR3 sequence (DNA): TGTGCCAGCAGCTTAGCAGCGGATGGTGGCGGCTACACCTTC. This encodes CASSLAADGGGYTF.

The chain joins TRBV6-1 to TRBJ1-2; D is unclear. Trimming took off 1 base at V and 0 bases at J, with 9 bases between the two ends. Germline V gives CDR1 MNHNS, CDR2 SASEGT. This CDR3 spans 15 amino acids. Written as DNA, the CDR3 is TGTGCCAGCAGTGAAGAATCGGGGACTAACTATGGCTACACCTTC. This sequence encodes CASSEESGTNYGYTF.

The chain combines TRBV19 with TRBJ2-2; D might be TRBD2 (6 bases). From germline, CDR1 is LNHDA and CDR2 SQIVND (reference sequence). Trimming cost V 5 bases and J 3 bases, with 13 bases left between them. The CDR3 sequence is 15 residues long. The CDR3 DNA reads TGTGCCAGTAGTGCTAGCGTAACTTACACCGGGGAGCTGTTTTTT. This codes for CASSASVTYTGELFF.

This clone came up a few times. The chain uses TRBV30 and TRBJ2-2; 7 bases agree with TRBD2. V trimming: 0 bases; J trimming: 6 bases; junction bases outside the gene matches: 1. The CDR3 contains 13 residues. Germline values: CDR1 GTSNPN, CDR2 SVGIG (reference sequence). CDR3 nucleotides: TGTGCCTGGAGTGTCCGGGAGGCCGGGGAGCTGTTTTTT. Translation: CAWSVREAGELFF.

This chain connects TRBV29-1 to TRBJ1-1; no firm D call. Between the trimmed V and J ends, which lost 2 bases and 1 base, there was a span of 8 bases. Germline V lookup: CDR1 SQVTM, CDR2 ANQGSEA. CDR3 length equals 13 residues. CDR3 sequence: CSVEYAGNTEAFF. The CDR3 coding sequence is TGCAGCGTTGAATACGCAGGGAACACTGAAGCTTTCTTT.

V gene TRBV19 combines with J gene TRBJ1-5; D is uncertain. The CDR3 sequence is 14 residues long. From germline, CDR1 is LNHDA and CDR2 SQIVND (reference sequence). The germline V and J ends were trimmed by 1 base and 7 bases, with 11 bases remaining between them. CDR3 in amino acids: CASSIGGWLQPQHF. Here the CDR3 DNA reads TGTGCCAGTAGTATAGGAGGGTGGTTACAGCCCCAGCATTTT.

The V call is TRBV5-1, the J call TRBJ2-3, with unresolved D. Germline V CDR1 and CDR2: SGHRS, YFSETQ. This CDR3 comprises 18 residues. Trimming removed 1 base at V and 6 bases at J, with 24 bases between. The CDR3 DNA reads TGCGCCAGCAGCTTGTCGCCCGGCCTGCCACGACCTCCCGATACGCAGTATTTT. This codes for CASSLSPGLPRPPDTQYF.

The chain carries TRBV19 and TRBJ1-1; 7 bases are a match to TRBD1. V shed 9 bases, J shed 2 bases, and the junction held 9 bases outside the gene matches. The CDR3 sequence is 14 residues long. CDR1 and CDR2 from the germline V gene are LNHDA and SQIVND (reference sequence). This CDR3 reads CASNQGQLNTEAFF. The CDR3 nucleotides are TGTGCCAGCAACCAGGGACAGCTAAACACTGAAGCTTTCTTT.

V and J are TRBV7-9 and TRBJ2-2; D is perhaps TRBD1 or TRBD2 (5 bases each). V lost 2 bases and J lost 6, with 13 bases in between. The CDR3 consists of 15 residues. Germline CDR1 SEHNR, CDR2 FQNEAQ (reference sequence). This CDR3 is CASSLIGGLAGELFF. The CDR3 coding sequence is TGTGCCAGCAGCTTAATTGGGGGTTTAGCCGGGGAGCTGTTTTTT. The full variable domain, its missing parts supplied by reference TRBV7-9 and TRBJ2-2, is DTGVSQNPRHKITKRGQNVTFRCDPISEHNRLYWYRQTLGQGPEFLTYFQNEAQLEKSRLLSDRFSAERPKGSFSTLEIQRTEQGDSAMYLCASSLIGGLAGELFFGEGSRLTVL.